A single sample gave rise to the 21 T cell receptor beta chains below, sequenced in a study of shared clonotypes between healthy human individuals (dated by TCRdb to the early 2020s). Libraries were prepared through the immunoSEQ multiplex PCR assay. TCRdb retrieved this table from immuneACCESS and kept in-frame rearrangements only. Not all clones are present; in checked studies, unresolved V genes account for under half, and no reason is known for the remainder. The sample records millions of clones, roughly 92% of which are singletons. The top ten hold under 0.15% of the sample. Material for sequencing was naive CD4+ T cells sorted from blood. The cell subset or site label, read with the paper, signifies: CD45RA+ positively selected. These receptors were obtained from a man between 18 and 29 years old in good health.

The chain links TRBV7-9 to TRBJ2-5; the D gene is possibly TRBD1 (6 bases). V lost 0 bases to trimming and J lost 4 bases, with 15 bases between them. This CDR3 spans 16 amino acids. Germline loops: CDR1 SEHNR, CDR2 FQNEAQ (reference sequence). Written as DNA, the CDR3 is TGTGCCAGCAGCTTAGCACTGGGGGCGGCACGAGAGACCCAGTACTTC. Its translation is CASSLALGAARETQYF. Full variable domain (rest looked up from reference TRBV7-9 and TRBJ2-5): DTGVSQNPRHKITKRGQNVTFRCDPISEHNRLYWYRQTLGQGPEFLTYFQNEAQLEKSRLLSDRFSAERPKGSFSTLEIQRTEQGDSAMYLCASSLALGAARETQYFGPGTRLLVL.

The rearrangement uses TRBV14 and TRBJ2-7; 9 bases fit TRBD1. The V gene end was trimmed by 3 bases and the J gene end by 4 bases; junction bases not matched to a gene: 7. CDR1 and CDR2 (germline): SGHDN, FVKESK. The CDR3 has 15 residues. The CDR3 DNA reads as TGTGCCAGCAGCCATTCCGGGACAGGGAATTACGAGCAGTACTTC. Amino acids: CASSHSGTGNYEQYF. Complete variable domain (other parts from reference TRBV14 and TRBJ2-7): EAGVTQFPSHSVIEKGQTVTLRCDPISGHDNLYWYRRVMGKEIKFLLHFVKESKQDESGMPNNRFLAERTGGTYSTLKVQPAELEDSGVYFCASSHSGTGNYEQYFGPGTRLTVT.

The chain uses TRBV29-1 and TRBJ1-2; a possible D gene is TRBD1 (6 bases). CDR1 and CDR2 from the germline V gene are SQVTM and ANQGSEA. V was clipped by 6 bases and J by 6 bases, with 14 bases between them. The CDR3 totals 12 residues. The CDR3 nucleotides read TGCAGCGTACGGGGAGGGGACAATGGCTACACCTTC. Encoded protein: CSVRGGDNGYTF.

The count of this clone is one. J is TRBJ2-7 and V is TRBV10-3, with D perhaps TRBD2 (5 bases). Germline CDR1 reads ENHRY; CDR2 reads SYGVKD. This CDR3 contains 14 residues. V was trimmed by 10 bases and J by 0 bases, leaving 16 bases between them. The DNA for the CDR3 is TGTGCCAGCAACTCGGGAATTAGCTCCTACGAGCAGTACTTC. Protein product: CASNSGISSYEQYF.

The genes are TRBV19 and TRBJ1-4; unclear D gene. The CDR3 spans 15 residues. In germline, CDR1 is LNHDA, CDR2 SQIVND (reference sequence). With 5 bases removed from V and 5 bases from J, the gap between germline ends came to 15 bases. The CDR3, as DNA: TGTGCCAGTAGTCTTGATCGATGGAGAAATGAAAAACTGTTTTTT. This encodes CASSLDRWRNEKLFF. The whole variable domain, filled in from reference TRBV19 and TRBJ1-4, reads DGGITQSPKYLFRKEGQNVTLSCEQNLNHDAMYWYRQDPGQGLRLIYYSQIVNDFQKGDIAEGYSVSREKKESFPLTVTSAQKNPTAFYLCASSLDRWRNEKLFFGSGTQLSVL.

The chain employs TRBV6-5 and TRBJ1-5; a weak D match, TRBD1 (5 bases). V shed 8 bases and J shed 4 bases, with 12 bases lying between them. The CDR3 has 13 amino acids. Germline V CDR1 and CDR2: MNHEY, SVGAGI. The CDR3 loop is CASHAGPNQPQHF. DNA for the CDR3: TGTGCCAGCCATGCGGGGCCAAATCAGCCCCAGCATTTT.

With regard to this clone: At one end, the junction sequence differs from germline, possibly due to a read error. The identical CDR3 is also encoded by other nucleotide sequences in the sample. This chain links TRBV2 with TRBJ1-6; no clear D gene. The CDR3 has 13 residues. Per the germline V gene, CDR1 is SNHLY and CDR2 is FYNNEI. The CDR3 region is CASSGDKGSPLHF. The CDR3 coding sequence is TGTGCCAGCAGTGGCGACAAGGGATCACCACTCCACTTT.

The chain is built from TRBV30 and TRBJ1-1; 7 bases line up with TRBD1. Germline CDR1 and CDR2: GTSNPN and SVGIG (reference sequence). The ends lost 0 bases at V and 8 bases at J; junction bases unmatched: 6. The CDR3 spans 13 residues. CDR3 protein: CAWSVSGGKEAFF. CDR3 nucleotides: TGTGCCTGGAGTGTCTCAGGGGGTAAAGAAGCTTTCTTT. Looking up the rest from reference TRBV30 and TRBJ1-1 gives the full variable domain: SQTIHQWPATLVQPVGSPLSLECTVEGTSNPNLYWYRQAAGRGLQLLFYSVGIGQISSEVPQNLSASRPQDRQFILSSKKLLLSDSGFYLCAWSVSGGKEAFFGQGTRLTVV.

The chain has TRBV7-9 and TRBJ1-1; a weak D match, TRBD1 (6 bases). Germline V gene sequence: CDR1 SEHNR, CDR2 FQNEAQ (reference sequence). The ends were cut back, 4 bases at V and 8 bases at J, with 17 bases in the middle. This CDR3 has 14 amino acids. The CDR3 loop is CASSSGKGQGEAFF. The CDR3 DNA is TGTGCCAGCAGCTCCGGAAAGGGTCAGGGGGAAGCTTTCTTT.

About this clone: The sample contains more than one DNA sequence encoding this CDR3. The J gene is TRBJ1-1, the V gene TRBV14; D is unresolved. Trimming cost V 0 bases and J 10 bases, with 12 bases left between them. Germline V CDR1 and CDR2: SGHDN, FVKESK. This CDR3 is 13 amino acids long. CDR3 DNA: TGTGCCAGCAGCCAAGAACAGCCATTTGGAGCTTTCTTT. Translated, it gives CASSQEQPFGAFF. The full variable domain, its missing parts supplied by reference TRBV14 and TRBJ1-1, is EAGVTQFPSHSVIEKGQTVTLRCDPISGHDNLYWYRRVMGKEIKFLLHFVKESKQDESGMPNNRFLAERTGGTYSTLKVQPAELEDSGVYFCASSQEQPFGAFFGQGTRLTVV.

The chain is built from TRBV2 and TRBJ2-5, with D perhaps matching TRBD2 (6 bases). The germline CDR1 and CDR2 sequences are SNHLY and FYNNEI. Trimming removed 5 bases from V and 2 bases from J, with 6 bases in between. The length of the CDR3 is 12 residues. The DNA of the CDR3 is TGTGCCAGCAGTCGGGGGCAAGAGACCCAGTACTTC. It yields the protein CASSRGQETQYF.

The chain joins TRBV10-2 to TRBJ2-1, with TRBD1 matching over 8 bases. The CDR3 is 17 amino acids. CDR1 is WSHSY and CDR2 is SAAADI in the germline V gene. V lost 3 bases to trimming and J lost 0 bases; unmatched junction nucleotides: 7. The CDR3 DNA sequence: TGCGCCAGCAGTGACCAATGGACAGGGCACTCCTACAATGAGCAGTTCTTC. This translates into CASSDQWTGHSYNEQFF.

The chain has TRBV19 and TRBJ2-1; 9 nucleotides agree with TRBD2. CDR1 is LNHDA and CDR2 is SQIVND in the germline V gene (reference sequence). The CDR3 loop spans 15 amino acids. V lost 3 bases and J lost 7; bases outside the gene matches: 7. The chain's CDR3 is CASSMGLAVKNEQFF. The CDR3 DNA reads as TGTGCCAGTAGTATGGGACTAGCAGTCAAAAATGAGCAGTTCTTC. Looking up the rest from reference TRBV19 and TRBJ2-1 gives the full variable domain: DGGITQSPKYLFRKEGQNVTLSCEQNLNHDAMYWYRQDPGQGLRLIYYSQIVNDFQKGDIAEGYSVSREKKESFPLTVTSAQKNPTAFYLCASSMGLAVKNEQFFGPGTRLTVL.

This rearrangement joins TRBV9 to TRBJ2-6; D is unresolved. Per the germline V gene, CDR1 is SGDLS and CDR2 is YYNGEE. V was cut by 1 base and J by 2 bases, with 7 bases left in between. There are 15 residues in the CDR3. This CDR3 is CASSVKPTGANVLTF. CDR3 DNA: TGTGCCAGCAGCGTAAAGCCCACTGGGGCCAACGTCCTGACTTTC.

This chain uses TRBV6-1 with TRBJ2-7; D perhaps matches TRBD1 (6 bases). V dropped 6 bases and J dropped 2 bases, with 11 bases sitting between them. The CDR3 runs to 13 residues. Germline CDR1 MNHNS, CDR2 SASEGT. The CDR3 loop reads CASSLDSTYEQYF. CDR3 DNA: TGTGCCAGCAGCCTGGACAGTACCTACGAGCAGTACTTC.

In DNA, the CDR3 is TGTGCCAGCAGGTCAAATAGGGGCGGTCCTGAAGCTTTCTTT. Amino acids: CASRSNRGGPEAFF. The chain has TRBV7-2 and TRBJ1-1; D is possibly TRBD1 (5 bases). Germline V gene sequence: CDR1 SGHTA, CDR2 FQGNSA. V gave up 6 bases and J gave up 6 bases, with 17 bases separating them. The CDR3 has 14 residues.

The chain combines TRBV18 with TRBJ2-5; a weak D match, TRBD1 (5 bases). The CDR3 runs to 14 residues. Germline V gene lookup returns CDR1 KGHSH and CDR2 LQKENI. Trimming shortened V by 2 bases and J by 5 bases, and 12 bases separated the two germline ends. The CDR3 DNA follows: TGTGCCAGCTCACCAACAGGCGGCACCGAGACCCAGTACTTC. It yields the protein CASSPTGGTETQYF.

The gene calls are TRBV2 and TRBJ2-3; the D is unclear. V was trimmed by 5 bases and J by 0 bases, leaving 3 bases between them. The germline V gene encodes CDR1 SNHLY and CDR2 FYNNEI. There are 12 residues in the CDR3. CDR3 sequence: CASSWSTDTQYF. In DNA form, the CDR3 reads TGTGCCAGCAGTTGGAGCACAGATACGCAGTATTTT.

In this sample, this clone turned up a few times. V and J are TRBV7-9 and TRBJ1-5; D call uncertain. The CDR3 has 12 amino acids. Between the trimmed V and J ends, which lost 1 base and 11 bases, there was a span of 9 bases. The germline CDR1 and CDR2 sequences are SEHNR and FQNEAQ (reference sequence). The CDR3 region is CASSLGYGTQHF. The CDR3, as DNA: TGTGCCAGCAGCTTAGGATACGGGACCCAGCATTTT. The whole variable domain, filled in from reference TRBV7-9 and TRBJ1-5, reads DTGVSQNPRHKITKRGQNVTFRCDPISEHNRLYWYRQTLGQGPEFLTYFQNEAQLEKSRLLSDRFSAERPKGSFSTLEIQRTEQGDSAMYLCASSLGYGTQHFGDGTRLSIL.

The genes are TRBV5-1 and TRBJ1-3; 8 bases are a match to TRBD1. The CDR3 is made up of 16 amino acids. The germline CDR1 and CDR2 sequences are SGHRS and YFSETQ. J gave up 2 bases and V 1 base, and 5 bases lay outside the gene matches. CDR3 amino acids: CASSLYPGGTGNTIYF. For the CDR3, the DNA is TGCGCCAGCAGCTTGTACCCAGGGGGCACTGGAAACACCATATATTTT.

The DNA for the CDR3 is TGTGCCAGCAGCTTTTTGCGGGGGGGCGAAAATGAGCAGTTCTTC. Its protein product is CASSFLRGGENEQFF. The genes are TRBV11-2 and TRBJ2-1; 9 bases agree with TRBD2. This CDR3 region has 15 residues. Germline V gives CDR1 SGHAT, CDR2 FQNNGV. The trim removed 3 bases at V and 7 bases at J, leaving 7 bases unmatched.